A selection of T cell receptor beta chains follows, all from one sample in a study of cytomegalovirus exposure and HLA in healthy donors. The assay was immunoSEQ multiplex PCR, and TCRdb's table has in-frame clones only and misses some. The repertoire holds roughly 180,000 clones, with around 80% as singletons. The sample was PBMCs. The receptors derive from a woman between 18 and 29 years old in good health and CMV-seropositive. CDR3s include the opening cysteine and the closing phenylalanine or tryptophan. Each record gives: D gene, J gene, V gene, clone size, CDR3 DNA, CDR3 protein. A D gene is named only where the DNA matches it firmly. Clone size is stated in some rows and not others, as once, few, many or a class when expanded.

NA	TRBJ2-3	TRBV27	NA	TGTGCCAGCAGTCATTTCTCAGGACAAGGTAGCACAGATACGCAGTATTTT	CASSHFSGQGSTDTQYF
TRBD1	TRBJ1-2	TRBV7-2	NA	TGTGCCAGCAGCCCGGGACAGCCTTATGGCTACACCTTC	CASSPGQPYGYTF
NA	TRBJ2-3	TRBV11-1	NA	TGTGCCAGCAGCTTATTCGGTCGCACAGATACGCAGTATTTT	CASSLFGRTDTQYF
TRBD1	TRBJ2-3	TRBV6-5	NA	TGTGCCAGCAGTCGTCAGGGGGCGCGAGATACGCAGTATTTT	CASSRQGARDTQYF
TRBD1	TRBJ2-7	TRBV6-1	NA	TGTGCCAGCAGCTCCCGACAGGGCAGGCCCTACGAGCAGTACTTC	CASSSRQGRPYEQYF
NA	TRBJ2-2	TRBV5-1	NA	TGCGCCAGCAGCTTGAACGGTCTTAACACCGGGGAGCTGTTTTTT	CASSLNGLNTGELFF
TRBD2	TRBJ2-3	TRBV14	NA	TGTGCCAGCAGCCTAGCGGGGGGGCCGGCCGCAGATACGCAGTATTTT	CASSLAGGPAADTQYF
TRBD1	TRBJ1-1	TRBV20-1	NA	TGCAGTGCTGGCAGGGGGAGAGAAGCTTTCTTT	CSAGRGREAFF
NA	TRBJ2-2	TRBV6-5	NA	TGTGCCAGCAGTCCAGGGGGGGAGCTGTTTTTT	CASSPGGELFF
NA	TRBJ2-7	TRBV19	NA	TGTGCCAGTAGTCCGGGACAAATGACCTACGAGCAGTACTTC	CASSPGQMTYEQYF
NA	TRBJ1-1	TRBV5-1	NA	TGCGCCAGCAGCTTGGTCGGGGTTCTTAACACTGAAGCTTTCTTT	CASSLVGVLNTEAFF
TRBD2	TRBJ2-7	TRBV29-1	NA	TGCAGCGTTGGCGGGGGTCGGGACGAGCAGTACTTC	CSVGGGRDEQYF
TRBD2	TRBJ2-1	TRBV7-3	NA	TGTGCCAGCAGCTCCCAGGGACTAGCGCGGAATGAGCAGTTCTTC	CASSSQGLARNEQFF
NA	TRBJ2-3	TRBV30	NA	TGTGCCTGGACTAGCCCCCCAGATACGCAGTATTTT	CAWTSPPDTQYF
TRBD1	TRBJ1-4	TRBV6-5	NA	TGCGCCAGCAGGAAGGGGGCAGGGAATGAAAAACTGTTTTTT	CASRKGAGNEKLFF
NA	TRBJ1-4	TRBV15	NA	TGTGCCACCAGCGGGATACGGGGTGAAAAACTGTTTTTT	CATSGIRGEKLFF
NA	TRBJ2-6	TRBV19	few	TGTGCCAGTAGTATATACTCTGGGGCCAACGTCCTGACTTTC	CASSIYSGANVLTF
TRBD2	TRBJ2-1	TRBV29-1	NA	TGCAGCGTTTTGCTAGCGGGGGGCAGCTCCTACAATGAGCAGTTCTTC	CSVLLAGGSSYNEQFF
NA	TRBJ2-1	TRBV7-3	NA	TGTGCCAGCAGCTTCCGGGATGTCTCCTACAATGAGCAGTTCTTC	CASSFRDVSYNEQFF
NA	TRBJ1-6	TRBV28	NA	TGTGCCAGCAGCAACAGGATCGGGTATAATTCACCCCTCCACTTT	CASSNRIGYNSPLHF
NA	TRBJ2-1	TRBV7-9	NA	TGTGCCAGCAGCCACACTAGCCCCGAGCTCCCTGAGCAGTTCTTC	CASSHTSPELPEQFF
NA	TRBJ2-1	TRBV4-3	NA	TGCGCCAGCAGCCAGTATAGCGGTCGATACAATGAGCAGTTCTTC	CASSQYSGRYNEQFF
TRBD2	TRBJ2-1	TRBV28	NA	TGTGCCAGCAGTCGGGGGGGGAGGGTTCATGAGCAGTTCTTC	CASSRGGRVHEQFF
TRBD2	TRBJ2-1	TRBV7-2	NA	TGTGCCAGCAGCATGGGACTAGCGGACTACAATGAGCAGTTCTTC	CASSMGLADYNEQFF
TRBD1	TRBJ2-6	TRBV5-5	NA	TGTGCCAGCAGCTTGTACAGGGGCGCTGGGGCCAACGTCCTGACTTTC	CASSLYRGAGANVLTF
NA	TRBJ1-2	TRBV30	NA	TGTGCCTGGAGTGCCCAAGCCTGGTATGGCTACACCTTC	CAWSAQAWYGYTF
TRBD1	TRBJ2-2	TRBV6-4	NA	TGTGCCAGCCTTCGACAGGGTAACACCGGGGAGCTGTTTTTT	CASLRQGNTGELFF
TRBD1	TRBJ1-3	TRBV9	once	TGTGCCAGCAGCGTAGGGACAGGGGGAAACACCATATATTTT	CASSVGTGGNTIYF
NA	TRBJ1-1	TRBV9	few	TGTGCCAGCAGCGTAGGATCGCGCGCTGAAGCTTTCTTT	CASSVGSRAEAFF
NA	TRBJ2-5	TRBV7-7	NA	TGTGCCAGCAGCCCCCCTTCGGAGACCCAGTACTTC	CASSPPSETQYF
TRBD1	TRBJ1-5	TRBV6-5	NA	TGTGCCAGCAGCCTCCGGGACAGGGGGCAGCCCCAGCATTTT	CASSLRDRGQPQHF
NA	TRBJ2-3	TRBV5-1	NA	TGCGCCAGCAGCTCACCGGGATCTTTCACAGATACGCAGTATTTT	CASSSPGSFTDTQYF
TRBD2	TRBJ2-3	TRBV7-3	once	TGTGCCAGCAGCTGGGCCAGCGGGGAACTAGATACGCAGTATTTT	CASSWASGELDTQYF
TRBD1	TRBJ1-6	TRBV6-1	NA	TGTGCCAGCAGTGAAATCGGTGGGGGACAGGGTTATTCACCCCTCCACTTT	CASSEIGGGQGYSPLHF
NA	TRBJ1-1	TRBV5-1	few	TGCGCCAGCAGCTTGGGGGATACACGGGCGGGAGCTTTCTTT	CASSLGDTRAGAFF
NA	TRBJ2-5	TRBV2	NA	TGTGCCAGCAGAGATGATAGCGGAACCAGATCTCAGTACTTC	CASRDDSGTRSQYF
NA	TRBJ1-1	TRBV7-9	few	TGTGCCAGCAGCTTAGGCAGGACTGAAGCTTTCTTT	CASSLGRTEAFF
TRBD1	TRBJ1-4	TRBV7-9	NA	TGTGCCAGCAGCTTAGCACAGGGGGGAGAAAAACTGTTTTTT	CASSLAQGGEKLFF
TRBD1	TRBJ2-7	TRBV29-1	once	TGCAGCGTTGATTTAACAGGGGGTTACGAGCAGTACTTC	CSVDLTGGYEQYF
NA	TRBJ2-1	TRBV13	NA	TGTGCCAGCAGCTTCCAGCGAGGTGAGCAGTTCTTC	CASSFQRGEQFF
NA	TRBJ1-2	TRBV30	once	TGTGCCCGAAGGGAGGGGGTGTGGGATGGCTACACCTTC	CARREGVWDGYTF
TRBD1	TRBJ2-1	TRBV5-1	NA	TGCGCCAGCAGCTCCAAGACAGGGTTGAATGAGCAGTTCTTC	CASSSKTGLNEQFF
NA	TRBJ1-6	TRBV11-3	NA	TGTGCCAGCAGCTTAGAGGGCAGCTCCTATAATTCACCCCTCCACTTT	CASSLEGSSYNSPLHF
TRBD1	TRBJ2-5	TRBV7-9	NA	TGTGCCAGCAGCTTAGATGGGACAGGACAAGAGACCCAGTACTTC	CASSLDGTGQETQYF
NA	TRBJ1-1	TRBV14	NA	TGTGCCAGCAGCCCCCAGCAGGGGAGAAACACTGAAGCTTTCTTT	CASSPQQGRNTEAFF
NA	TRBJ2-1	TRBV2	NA	TGTGCCAGCAGTGAAACGCTTGACGGAGGAGATACAAATGAGCAGTTCTTC	CASSETLDGGDTNEQFF
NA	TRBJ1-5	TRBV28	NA	TGTGCCAGCAGTGCCCAACAGGAGTCCCAGCCCCAGCATTTT	CASSAQQESQPQHF
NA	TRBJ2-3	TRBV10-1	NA	TGCGCCAGCAGTGAGTTCCGAGATACGCAGTATTTT	CASSEFRDTQYF
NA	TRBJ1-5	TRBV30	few	TGTGCCTGGAGCCGGGACACCCTTCTTAATCAGCCCCAGCATTTT	CAWSRDTLLNQPQHF
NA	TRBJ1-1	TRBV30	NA	TGTGCCTGTGAGCTACACACTGAAGCTTTCTTT	CACELHTEAFF
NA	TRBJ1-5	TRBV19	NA	TGTGCCAGTAGTAATGGGGGGAGTCTCCCCCAGCATTTT	CASSNGGSLPQHF
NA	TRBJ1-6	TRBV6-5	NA	TGTGCCAGCTCCGGGACACGGAATTCACCCCTCCACTTT	CASSGTRNSPLHF
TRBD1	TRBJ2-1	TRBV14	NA	TGTGCCAGCAGCCCCCGACAGGGGGCGAATGAGCAGTTCTTC	CASSPRQGANEQFF
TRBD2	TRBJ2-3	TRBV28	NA	TGTGCCAGCAGTGTTCCGGGACTAGCGGGGGAGACAGATACGCAGTATTTT	CASSVPGLAGETDTQYF
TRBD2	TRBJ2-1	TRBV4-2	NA	TGTGCCAGCAGCCAGACTACGGGGGGCAATGAGCAGTTCTTC	CASSQTTGGNEQFF
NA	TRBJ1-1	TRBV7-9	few	TGTGCCAGCAGCTTACCAGGGTTCACTGAAGCTTTCTTT	CASSLPGFTEAFF
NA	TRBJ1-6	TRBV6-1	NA	TGTGCCAGCAGTTCCCCCGGGACACTTACTTCACCCCTCCACTTT	CASSSPGTLTSPLHF
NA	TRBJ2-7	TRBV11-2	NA	TGTGCCAGCAGCTGGGGGGGCCCGGGCTACGAGCAGTACTTC	CASSWGGPGYEQYF
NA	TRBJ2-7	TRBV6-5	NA	TGTGCCAGCACCCCGACGGTTGGAGTCGGGCAGTACTTC	CASTPTVGVGQYF
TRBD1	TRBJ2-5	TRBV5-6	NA	TGTGCCAGCAGCCTGGTCAGGGGGCAAGAGACCCAGTACTTC	CASSLVRGQETQYF